The 4 T cell receptor beta chains presented below share a single source sample, sequenced in a study of OX40 agonist ivuxolimab in advanced cancers. The method was the immunoSEQ multiplex PCR assay. Imported from immuneACCESS, the table was reduced by TCRdb to in-frame sequences with V and J called. These copies leave out some clones; in studies compared against another copy, an unresolved V gene accounts for under half, and the cause of the remainder is not known. Recorded for this sample are 20,000 to 30,000 clones; approximately 91% of them occurred a single time. The ten largest account for more than 40% of the sample. The sequencing here drew on CD4+ or CD8+ T cells sorted from blood, taken in a trial of the OX40 agonist ivuxolimab. The source of these receptors is an adult with an advanced solid tumor such as melanoma, head and neck, liver or kidney cancer.

This clone was observed a few times. The chain is built from TRBV28 and TRBJ1-5, with D unclear. The V end lost 3 bases, the J end lost 2 bases, and 8 bases lay between the germline ends. There are 14 residues in the CDR3. The V gene's germline CDR1 is MDHEN and CDR2 SYDVKM. The CDR3 sequence is CASSFVEGNQPQHF. In DNA form, the CDR3 reads TGTGCCAGCAGTTTTGTGGAGGGCAATCAGCCCCAGCATTTT.

The chain joins TRBV2 to TRBJ1-5; D gene unclear. With 4 bases removed from V and 3 bases from J, the gap between germline ends came to 13 bases. The CDR3 has 15 amino acids. Per the germline V gene, CDR1 is SNHLY and CDR2 is FYNNEI. Written as DNA, the CDR3 is TGTGCCAGCAGTGTTGTCCCCGGAGTCAATCAGCCCCAGCATTTT. It is translated as CASSVVPGVNQPQHF.

V and J are TRBV6-5 and TRBJ1-2; possibly TRBD1 for D (5 bases). V was clipped by 3 bases and J by 1 base, with 12 bases between them. The CDR3 extends over 15 amino acids. From germline, CDR1 is MNHEY and CDR2 SVGAGI. The chain's CDR3 is CASSYLTDSNYGYTF. The CDR3 bases are TGTGCCAGCAGTTATCTGACCGACAGTAACTATGGCTACACCTTC.

This clone was counted a few times. CDR3 in DNA: TGTGCCAGCAGCCAAGAATGGGGGGGGACTGAAGCTTTCTTT. Protein product: CASSQEWGGTEAFF. V is TRBV4-2 and J is TRBJ1-1; tentatively, D is TRBD1 (5 bases). V was cut by 0 bases and J by 5 bases, with 10 bases left in between. CDR3 length: 14 residues. Germline assignment: CDR1 LGHNA and CDR2 YNFKEQ.